This TCR beta chain originates from a study of human T cells and chemical hapten exposure. This clonotype has at least ten counts. Before extraction, the whole blood was not fractionated, and total RNA was taken from it. Germline values: CDR1 SEHNR, CDR2 FQNEAQ (reference sequence). The CDR3 runs 14 residues. J lost 3 bases, V lost 5 bases, and 5 bases had no gene match. Individual cDNA molecules received unique molecular identifiers in the library. MiXCR was run by TCRdb on the 5' RACE reads, yielding one entry per CDR3 protein. The sample contains some 150,000 distinct CDR3 sequences, roughly 4.1% of which appear only once.

The source of this sequence is a female donor in good health. The chain combines TRBV7-9 with TRBJ2-7; 9 bases are shared with TRBD1. The DNA for the CDR3 is TGTGCCAGCAGCCTGACAGGGGGGAGCTACGAGCAGTACTTC. It encodes CASSLTGGSYEQYF.